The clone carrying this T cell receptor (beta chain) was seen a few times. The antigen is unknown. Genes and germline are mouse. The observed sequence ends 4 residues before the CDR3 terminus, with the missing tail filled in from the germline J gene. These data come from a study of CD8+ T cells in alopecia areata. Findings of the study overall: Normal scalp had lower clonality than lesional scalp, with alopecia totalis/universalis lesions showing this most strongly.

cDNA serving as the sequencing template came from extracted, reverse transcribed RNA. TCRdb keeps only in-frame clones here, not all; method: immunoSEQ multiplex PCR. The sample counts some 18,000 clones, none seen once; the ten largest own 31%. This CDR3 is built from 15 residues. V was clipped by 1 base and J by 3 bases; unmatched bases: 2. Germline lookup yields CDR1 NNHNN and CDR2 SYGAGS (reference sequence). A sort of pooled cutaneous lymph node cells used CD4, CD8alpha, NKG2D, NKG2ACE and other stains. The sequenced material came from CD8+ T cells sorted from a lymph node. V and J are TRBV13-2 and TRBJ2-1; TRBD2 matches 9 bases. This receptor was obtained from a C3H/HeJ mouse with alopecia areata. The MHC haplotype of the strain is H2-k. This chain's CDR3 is CASGDRWGGYAEQFF. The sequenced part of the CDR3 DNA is TGTGCCAGCGGTGATCGCTGGGGGGGCTATGCT.